What follows describes a single TCR beta chain. TCRdb's copy holds only in-frame clones and misses some; the assay was immunoSEQ multiplex PCR. The repertoire holds some 2,400,000 clones, with 90% to 97% as singletons. The entry originates in a study of shared clonotypes between healthy human individuals. This sequence originates from a man between 18 and 29 years old in good health. Specimen: naive CD4+ T cells sorted from blood. The sample's subset: CD45RA+ positively selected.

The CDR3 region is CASSLGTGKTYEQYF. CDR3 coding DNA: TGTGCCAGCAGCTTAGGGACAGGGAAGACCTACGAGCAGTACTTC. This chain connects TRBV7-2 to TRBJ2-7; 8 bases match TRBD1. Trimming took 1 base from V and 2 from J; bases not matched to a gene: 4. This CDR3 is built from 15 residues. From germline, CDR1 is SGHTA and CDR2 FQGNSA. The whole variable domain, filled in from reference TRBV7-2 and TRBJ2-7, reads GAGVSQSPSNKVTEKGKDVELRCDPISGHTALYWYRQSLGQGLEFLIYFQGNSAPDKSGLPSDRFSAERTGGSVSTLTIQRTQQEDSAVYLCASSLGTGKTYEQYFGPGTRLTVT.